This TCR beta chain was identified in a study of cytomegalovirus exposure and HLA in healthy donors. PCR amplification relied on 60 Vbeta primers (plus 13 Jbeta primers). Libraries were prepared by immunoSEQ multiplex PCR; TCRdb keeps only in-frame clonotypes and omits some of them. This table holds around 100,000 clones, approximately 58% found once. The CDR3 has 17 amino acids. Germline CDR1 is SGHRS and CDR2 is YFSETQ. V shed 4 bases, J shed 0 bases, and the junction held 7 bases outside the gene matches. The sequence was obtained from a woman aged 25 to 45 in good health and CMV-seronegative. The chain is built from TRBV5-1 and TRBJ2-1; TRBD2 agrees at 10 bases. The sequenced sample was PBMCs. In DNA form, the CDR3 reads TGCGCCAGCAGCGCGCTCGCTAGCGGGAGCTCCTACAATGAGCAGTTCTTC. Its translation: CASSALASGSSYNEQFF.